The TCR beta chain under discussion was sequenced for a study of blood T cell repertoires in COVID-19. Overall study: Acute and convalescent COVID-19 samples came from the United States, Italy and Spain. From T cells, B-cell-depleted T cells, or PBMCs came the material, which was cDNA or gDNA.

CDR1 LNHDA and CDR2 SQIVND come from the germline V gene (reference sequence). The V and J ends lost 5 bases and 3 bases, in that order; junction bases with no gene match: 5. The CDR3 sequence is 15 residues long. Clinical history as reported by participants underpinned cohort assignment. Exposed enrollees had met someone with a PCR-confirmed or clinician-diagnosed COVID-19 case at some point within the 2 weeks before study entry. Comments on this clone: Other DNA sequences in this sample translate to the same CDR3.

The method was immunoSEQ multiplex PCR; TCRdb's version includes in-frame clones alone and lacks a portion of them. This sample carries some 240,000 clones, approximately 88% of them seen once, and the ten largest clones take 2.5% to 3.5%. The chain links TRBV19 to TRBJ2-3; 10 bases align to TRBD2. The sequence was obtained from a woman aged 40 to 50 who had been exposed to COVID-19. The sequenced sample was PBMCs or T cells enriched from blood (not recorded which). CDR3 coding DNA: TGTGCCAGTAGTTCCCTAGCGGGGGTAACAGATACGCAGTATTTT. Its protein product is CASSSLAGVTDTQYF.